This T cell receptor (beta chain) was captured in a study of spatial heterogeneity in lung cancer. The study tagged each TCR cDNA molecule with a unique molecular identifier. TCRdb ran MiXCR on the 5' RACE reads and lists one entry per CDR3 protein. The sample carries thousands of distinct CDR3 sequences, around 8% recorded once. Stated time point: sample taken at primary tumor resection. The V gene lost 3 bases and the J gene lost 8 bases, with 5 bases spanning the gap. From germline, CDR1 is MNHNS and CDR2 SASEGT. The CDR3 is 11 amino acids. This clonotype was sampled from a female donor with early-stage non-small cell lung cancer. The chain recombines TRBV6-1 with TRBJ1-5; D not resolved. This sample comprised normal lung tissue next to the tumor, obtained at surgery. CDR3 in DNA: TGTGCCAGCAGTGACGTAGAGCCCCAGCATTTT. Encoded protein: CASSDVEPQHF.